These T cell receptor beta chains were read from a single sample in a study of T cells in Graves' hyperthyroidism and ophthalmopathy. Each CDR3 protein is one row after TCRdb ran MiXCR on the multiplex PCR reads. The data contain just under 750,000 distinct CDR3 sequences, 30% to 40% of them seen just once; the ten biggest clones take up roughly 30%. The sequenced sample was blood. Receptors were obtained from a woman in her forties with Graves' hyperthyroidism. Each CDR3 is given with its conserved first and last residue.

CASSFPAGGGTDTQYF,TRBV11-1
CASSLSHTSWAEAFF,TRBV7-3
CASSKDRATTEAFF,TRBV12-3/TRBV12-4
CASSQGQATYEQYF,TRBV4-1
CASSFPGQPSGANVLTF,TRBV7-9
CASSDYLGVF,TRBV4-3
CASGLGTENYGYTF,TRBV12-5
CASSLADRPGETQYF,TRBV5-1
CASRGPGQGDYGYTF,TRBV4-1
CSAMGTRETQYF,TRBV20-1
CASSQAGSSEKLFF,TRBV4-3
CASSQAVRRTEAFF,TRBV7-9
CASSGGGGGGETQYF,TRBV5-4
CSVEDITAEEKLETQYF,TRBV29-1
CASSRTGGTVNTEAFF,TRBV7-8
CSAGTEYGYTF,TRBV20-1
CASSASISTGELFF,TRBV19
CASRAGLRQGKWPITEAFF,TRBV25-1
CASSQDHSADNYGYTF,TRBV7-2
CSVQGSITQETQYF,TRBV29-1
CASSYLEQGRRSRNTEAFF,TRBV6-2/TRBV6-3
CASSQVYGSEAFF,TRBV14
CAIRGWDTEAFF,TRBV10-3
CASSPRVTGTGGRDEQYF,TRBV9
CASQLEETQYF,TRBV7-9
CATSTGEGQPQHF,TRBV15
CASSYQSGGTGELFF,TRBV6-1
CASSLRDRGRGSNQPQHF,TRBV5-6
CASSHPAASTEAFF,TRBV25-1
CASSLGVTGPYEQYF,TRBV7-6
CSVVPGTGQAFF,TRBV29-1
CASSLTQGANYGYTF,TRBV12-3/TRBV12-4
CASSQDIGPGYNSPLHF,TRBV25-1
CASSARGTTGELLF,TRBV9
CASSFVGLVSETQYF,TRBV7-9
CASKTFGSGNTIYF,TRBV6-5
CAGSSSRDETQYF,TRBV19